The source of this TCR beta chain is a study of blood T cell repertoires in COVID-19. Whole-study context: The cDNA or gDNA used as material had been derived from T cells, B-cell-depleted T cells, or PBMCs.

Per the authors' pipeline: Amplification of reference gene primers provided the estimated nucleated cell counts. Measured with immunoSEQ multiplex PCR; TCRdb has only the in-frame clones, and not every one. That table supplies the V and J calls and clone size; D and trimming were determined from the DNA. This table has fewer than 200,000 clones, around four fifths appearing once. With V trimmed by 4 bases and J by 7 bases, 10 bases remained unmatched. The CDR3 contains 16 residues. CDR1 is KGHDR, CDR2 SFDVKD, per germline. Participant-reported clinical history was the basis for cohort assignment. Material: PBMCs or T cells enriched from blood (not recorded which). The chain combines TRBV24-1 with TRBJ1-5; 9 bases map to TRBD1. This TCR was recovered from a woman in her 50s who had recovered from COVID-19. Written as DNA, the CDR3 is TGTGCCACCAGTGACGCCGGGACAGGGACGGGGCAGCCCCAGCATTTT. This codes for CATSDAGTGTGQPQHF.